These 14 T cell receptor beta chains were all obtained from the same sample, sequenced in a study of T-cell reconstitution after alpha-beta-depleted transplantation in children. Unique molecular identifiers were incorporated during preparation of the TCRbeta library. MiXCR, applied by TCRdb to the PCR reads, yields one record per CDR3 protein. The sample records around 100,000 distinct CDR3 sequences, under 13% being singletons. The sample here was PBMCs, taken before TCRalphabeta/CD19-depleted stem cell transplant. The receptors here all came from a boy younger than 10 with acute lymphoblastic leukemia, due to receive a stem cell transplant.

This clonotype turned up a few times. A junction boundary mismatches the germline segment, possibly from a read error. The chain links TRBV6-5 to TRBJ2-4; TRBD2 is a possible D gene (6 bases). CDR1 is MNHEY and CDR2 is SVGAGI in the germline V gene. CDR3 length: 15 residues. The CDR3 DNA reads as TGTGCCAGCAGTTACAGGAGGGCAGCCCAAAACATTCAGTACTTC. Encoded protein: CASSYRRAAQNIQYF.

Note on this clonotype: Relative to the germline gene, one junction end is altered; a read error may explain this. This sequence joins TRBV6-1 and TRBJ2-1; possibly TRBD1 or TRBD2 for D (6 bases each). The CDR3 totals 14 residues. The germline CDR1 and CDR2 sequences are MNHNS and SASEGT. Here the CDR3 DNA reads TGTGCCAGCACCGAATGGGGGGCCAGCAATCAGCAGTTCTTC. It is translated as CASTEWGASNQQFF.

This clonotype was seen ten or more times. The chain employs TRBV28 and TRBJ2-7; D perhaps matches TRBD1 (5 bases). V was cut by 6 bases and J by 4 bases, with 10 bases left in between. This CDR3 comprises 12 residues. The germline CDR1 and CDR2 sequences are MDHEN and SYDVKM. As DNA, the CDR3 is TGTGCCAGCAGACCTGACAGTTACGAGCAGTACTTC. This encodes CASRPDSYEQYF.

The chain links TRBV28 to TRBJ1-6, with D perhaps matching TRBD1 (5 bases). Deletions cut 6 bases from V and 7 bases from J, with 10 bases between. Germline values: CDR1 MDHEN, CDR2 SYDVKM. This CDR3 is 13 amino acids long. This CDR3 reads CASSQGGNSPLHF. The CDR3 DNA follows: TGTGCCAGCAGCCAGGGTGGGAATTCACCCCTCCACTTT.

The CDR3 DNA sequence: TGTGCCAGTAGCCAGGAACGTGGGGCCAACGTCCTGACTTTC. This gives the protein CASSQERGANVLTF. The chain employs TRBV19 and TRBJ2-6; D gene unclear. The CDR3 is 14 amino acids. The V end lost 6 bases, the J end lost 3 bases, and 9 bases lay between the germline ends. Germline V CDR1 and CDR2: LNHDA, SQIVND (reference sequence).

This clonotype came up many times. The chain couples TRBV10-2 to TRBJ1-1, with TRBD1 as a possible D gene (5 bases). Germline CDR1 WSHSY, CDR2 SAAADI. CDR3 length: 12 amino acids. Trimming removed 2 bases from V and 4 bases from J, with 5 bases in between. The CDR3 DNA reads as TGCGCCAGCAGTGAGGGGGCCACTGAAGCTTTCTTT. Its translation is CASSEGATEAFF.

This clonotype was seen many times. The rearrangement joins TRBV7-9 to TRBJ2-1; TRBD2 matches 8 bases. V dropped 5 bases and J dropped 15; count of bases not matched to a gene: 18. There are 15 residues in the CDR3. The germline V gene encodes CDR1 SEHNR and CDR2 FQNEAQ (reference sequence). In DNA form, the CDR3 reads TGTGCCAGCAGCAACCCCGGGGGGGCTTCTGAATGGCCGTTCTTC. The encoded protein is CASSNPGGASEWPFF.

The chain combines TRBV12-3 or TRBV12-4 with TRBJ1-2; a weak D match, TRBD1 (6 bases). CDR3 length equals 13 residues. V dropped 6 bases and J dropped 4 bases, with 12 bases sitting between them. The DNA for the CDR3 is TGTGCCAGCAGAGACAGGAATTTCTATGGCTACACCTTC. Protein: CASRDRNFYGYTF.

Only a few counts were recorded for this clonotype. The J gene is TRBJ1-3, the V gene TRBV5-5; possibly TRBD1 for D (5 bases). Germline V gene data show CDR1 as SGHKS and CDR2 as YYEKEE (reference sequence). The CDR3 length is 15 residues. Trimming took 4 bases from V and 1 from J, leaving 12 bases between them. CDR3 DNA sequence: TGTGCCAGCAGCCCCGGCCAGGGATCTGGAAACACCATATATTTT. Protein sequence: CASSPGQGSGNTIYF. The complete variable domain, with remaining parts taken from reference TRBV5-5 and TRBJ1-3, reads DAGVTQSPTHLIKTRGQQVTLRCSPISGHKSVSWYQQVLGQGPQFIFQYYEKEERGRGNFPDRFSARQFPNYSSELNVNALLLGDSALYLCASSPGQGSGNTIYFGEGSWLTVV.

This clonotype turned up a few times. The CDR3 reads CASSYAGGPVMNTEAFF. CDR3 in DNA: TGTGCCAGCAGTTACGCTGGGGGACCGGTCATGAACACTGAAGCTTTCTTT. This chain links TRBV6-5 with TRBJ1-1; the D gene is possibly TRBD1 (5 bases). This CDR3 spans 17 amino acids. Trimming took 2 bases from V and 0 from J, leaving 16 bases between them. CDR1 MNHEY and CDR2 SVGAGI come from the germline V gene.

The chain links TRBV5-6 to TRBJ1-1; tentative D call: TRBD1 (6 bases). V was pared by 2 bases and J by 1 base, with 18 bases between. The germline V gene encodes CDR1 SGHDT and CDR2 YYEEEE. This CDR3 contains 17 residues. CDR3 DNA sequence: TGTGCCAGCAGCTTCGGGCACATCGGGGGGCAGAACACTGAAGCTTTCTTT. Translating gives CASSFGHIGGQNTEAFF.

This clonotype was seen more than once but under ten times. The gene calls are TRBV12-3 or TRBV12-4 and TRBJ1-5; no firm D call. This CDR3 contains 13 residues. Trimming removed 2 bases at V and 1 base at J, with 3 bases between. In DNA form, the CDR3 reads TGTGCCAGCAGTTTACAGAGCAATCAGCCCCAGCATTTT. It encodes CASSLQSNQPQHF.

This clonotype was counted only a few times. The chain is built from TRBV5-1 and TRBJ2-1; D not certain. The CDR3 sequence is 14 residues long. The germline CDR1 and CDR2 sequences are SGHRS and YFSETQ. The germline V and J ends were trimmed by 1 base and 1 base, with 6 bases remaining between them. CDR3 coding DNA: TGCGCCAGCAGCTTGCTGGTTTCCTACAATGAGCAGTTCTTC. Amino acid sequence: CASSLLVSYNEQFF.

The gene calls are TRBV15 and TRBJ2-3; a possible D gene is TRBD2 (5 bases). The V and J ends lost 1 base and 5 bases respectively, with 19 bases between them. Germline CDR1 reads LNHNV; CDR2 reads YYDKDF (reference sequence). There are 17 residues in the CDR3. The CDR3 here is CATSRVSSSPEEDTQYF. The DNA of the CDR3 is TGTGCCACCAGCAGAGTAAGCTCTTCTCCGGAGGAAGATACGCAGTATTTT.